This TCR beta chain was captured in a study of cytomegalovirus exposure and HLA in healthy donors. From germline, CDR1 is SEHNR and CDR2 FQNEAQ (reference sequence). With 1 base removed from V and 7 bases from J, the gap between germline ends came to 10 bases. This CDR3 has 14 amino acids. PCR amplification relied on 60 Vbeta primers (plus 13 Jbeta primers). Profiled with immunoSEQ multiplex PCR; TCRdb holds only in-frame clones, not every one. Of roughly 34,000 clones in the sample, about 70% were seen once. Input material: PBMCs. The chain has TRBV7-9 and TRBJ1-4, with unresolved D. This clonotype was obtained from a man aged 35 to 55 in good health and CMV-seropositive. The CDR3 region is CASSLDPGGEKLFF. In DNA, the CDR3 is TGTGCCAGCAGCTTAGACCCGGGTGGTGAAAAACTGTTTTTT.